This TCR beta chain was profiled in a study of shared clonotypes between healthy human individuals. For each subset, genomic DNA was distributed in equal portions over several immunoSEQ plates. The repertoire was sequenced with immunoSEQ multiplex PCR; TCRdb's copy has only in-frame clones and lacks some. In the table there are millions of clones, about 95% of which are singletons. Selected positively for CCR7 and CD45RO-negative, naive CD8 cells excluded terminally differentiated effector memory CD45RA+ cells. Of note for this clone: Its specificity is not known.

Whole-study results and caveats: It was the few donors that limited the genetic and exposure-history diversity represented. In a few donors, 4.5% to 5.5% of naive CD4 clonotypes appeared in common.

Per germline, CDR1 SGHDT and CDR2 YYEEEE. V was trimmed by 1 base and J by 0 bases, leaving 8 bases between them. The CDR3 sequence is 15 residues long. V and J are TRBV5-6 and TRBJ1-5; D is uncertain. This TCR was recovered from a man between 18 and 35 years old in good health. The specimen was naive CD8+ T cells sorted from blood. The CDR3 region has the DNA TGTGCCAGCAGCTTGTACACCGGTAGCAATCAGCCCCAGCATTTT. As protein: CASSLYTGSNQPQHF.